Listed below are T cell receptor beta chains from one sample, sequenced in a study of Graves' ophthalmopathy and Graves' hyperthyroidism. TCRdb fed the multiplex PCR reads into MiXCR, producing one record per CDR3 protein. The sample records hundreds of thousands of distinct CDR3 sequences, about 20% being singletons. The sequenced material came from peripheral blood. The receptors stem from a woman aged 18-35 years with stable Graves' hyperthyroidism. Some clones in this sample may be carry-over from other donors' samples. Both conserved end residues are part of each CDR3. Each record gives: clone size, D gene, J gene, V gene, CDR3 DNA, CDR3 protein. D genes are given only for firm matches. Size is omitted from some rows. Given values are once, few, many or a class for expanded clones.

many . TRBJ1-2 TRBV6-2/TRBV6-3 TGTGCCAGCAGAGGATCAGGAAGCTATGGCTACACCTTC CASRGSGSYGYTF
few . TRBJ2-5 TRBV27 TGTGCCAGCGGGGGGCTAGAGACCCAGTACTTC CASGGLETQYF
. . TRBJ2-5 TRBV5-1 TGCGCCAGCAGCTTGTGGGGGGCCCAAGAGACCCAGTACTTC CASSLWGAQETQYF
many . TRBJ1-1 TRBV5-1 TGCGCCAGCAGCCGGCTATTATTCAGGGGCGAGAACACTGAAGCTTTCTTT CASSRLLFRGENTEAFF
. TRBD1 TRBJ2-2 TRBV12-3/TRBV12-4 TGTGCCAGCAGAGGGGGCGCTGGGACCGGGGAGCTGTTTTTT CASRGGAGTGELFF
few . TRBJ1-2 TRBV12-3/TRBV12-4 TGTGCCAGCAGCCCGGGGGAATTTTCCGGACGGGGTGTAGGCTACACCTTC CASSPGEFSGRGVGYTF
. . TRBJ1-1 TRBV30 TGTGCCTGGTACAGGGTTGACACTGAAGCTTTCTTT CAWYRVDTEAFF
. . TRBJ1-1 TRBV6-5 TGTGCCAGCAGTTACCACACCGACACGATTGAAGCTTTCTTT CASSYHTDTIEAFF
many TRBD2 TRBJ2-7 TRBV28 TGTGCCAGCAGTCCTTGGGGAGCTAGCGGGAGGGCCCGTGACGAGCAGTACTTC CASSPWGASGRARDEQYF
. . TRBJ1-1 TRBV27 TGTGCCAGCAGCTTTGGGGCCGGTGAAGCTTTCTTT CASSFGAGEAFF
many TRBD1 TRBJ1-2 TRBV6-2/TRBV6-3 TGTGCCAGCAGCCCCGTCTCAAGGGGGCTGAGTGGCTACACCTTC CASSPVSRGLSGYTF
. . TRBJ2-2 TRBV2 TGTGCCAGCAGTGGGCCGAACACCAGGGAGCTGTTTTTT CASSGPNTRELFF
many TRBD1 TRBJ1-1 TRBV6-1 TGTGCCAGCAGTCCCTCCGGGACAGGGATTGCTGAAGCTTTCTTT CASSPSGTGIAEAFF
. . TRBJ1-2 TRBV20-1 TGCAGTCCCGAGCAGGAGGAGGATGGCTACACCTTC CSPEQEEDGYTF
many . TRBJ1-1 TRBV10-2 TGCGCCACCCTTATGAGCTATACTGAAGCTTTCTTT CATLMSYTEAFF
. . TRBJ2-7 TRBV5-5 TGTGCCAGCAGCTTGAGTCTCACCTACGAGCAGTACTTC CASSLSLTYEQYF
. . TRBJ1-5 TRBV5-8 TGTGCCAGCACCCCTACAGAATTCGGCAATCAGCCCCAGCATTTT CASTPTEFGNQPQHF
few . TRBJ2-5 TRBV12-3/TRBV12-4 TGTGCCAGCAGTTTCCTGCCAGAGACCCAGTACTTC CASSFLPETQYF
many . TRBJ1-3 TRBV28 TGTGCCAGCAGTTTACTCGGAAACACCATATATTTT CASSLLGNTIYF
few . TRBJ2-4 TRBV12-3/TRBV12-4 TGTGCCAGCAGTTCTTTTGACCCAGCACTAGCCAAAAACATTCAGTACTTC CASSSFDPALAKNIQYF
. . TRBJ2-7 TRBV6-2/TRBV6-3 TGTGCCAGCAGTTTTTCCACCTACGAGCAGTACTTC CASSFSTYEQYF
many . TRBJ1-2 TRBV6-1 TGTGCCAGCAGTGAGCCCCGAGGCTCCCGACACCGGGGCTATGGCTACACCTTC CASSEPRGSRHRGYGYTF
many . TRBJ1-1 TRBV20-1 TGCAGTGCTAGAGGGGGGGAGCCCATGAACACTGAAGCTTTCTTT CSARGGEPMNTEAFF
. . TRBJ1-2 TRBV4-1 TGCGCCAGCAGCCGAAATAATGGCTACACCTTC CASSRNNGYTF
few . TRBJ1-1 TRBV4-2 TGTGCCAGCAGCCGAGGTCGCGATGGGGTCACTGAAGCTTTCTTT CASSRGRDGVTEAFF
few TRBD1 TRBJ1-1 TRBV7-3 TGTGCCAGCAAACTACTCAGTTCCTACAGGGGGCGGCCTGAAGCTTTCTTT CASKLLSSYRGRPEAFF
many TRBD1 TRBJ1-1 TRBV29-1 TGCAGCGCGAGCACAGGGGGCTTGGAGGGAGCTTTCTTT CSASTGGLEGAFF
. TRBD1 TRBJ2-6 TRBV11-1 TGTGCCAGCAGCCCACAGGGGAACTCTGGGGCCAACGTCCTGACTTTC CASSPQGNSGANVLTF
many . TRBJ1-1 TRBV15 TGTGCCACCAGCAGAGATAAAACATTTGAAGCTTTCTTT CATSRDKTFEAFF
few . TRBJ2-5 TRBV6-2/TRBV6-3 TGTGCCACCGCCAGGGGCCGGTGGGAGACCCAGTACTTC CATARGRWETQYF
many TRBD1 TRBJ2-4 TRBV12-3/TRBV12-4 TGTGCCAGCAGTTCCCGGGACAGGGGGGTCGTCGCCAAAAACATTCAGTACTTC CASSSRDRGVVAKNIQYF
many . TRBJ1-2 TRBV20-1 TGCAGTGCTAGCAGGGAGGAGAGCTCCTATGGCTACACCTTC CSASREESSYGYTF
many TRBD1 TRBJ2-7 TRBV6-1 TGTGCCAGCAGAGGGACAGGACTTTACGAGCAGTACTTC CASRGTGLYEQYF
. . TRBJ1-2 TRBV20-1 TGCAGTGCTAGAGATGGAGGGGCCAACTATGGCTACACCTTC CSARDGGANYGYTF
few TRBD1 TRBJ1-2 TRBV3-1 TGTGCCAGCAGCCACGTCGGTGACCGTGCGGGACAGGGGGCGTATGGCTACACCTTC CASSHVGDRAGQGAYGYTF
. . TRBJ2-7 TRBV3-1 TGTGCCAGCAGAACGGACGGGACCTACGAGCAGTACTTC CASRTDGTYEQYF
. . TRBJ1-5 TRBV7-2 TGTGCCAGCAGCCTAGACTTGTGGAATCAGCCCCAGCATTTT CASSLDLWNQPQHF
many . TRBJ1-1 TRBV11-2 TGTGCCAGCAGCTTAGGAGGGACCGATGAAGCTTTCTTT CASSLGGTDEAFF
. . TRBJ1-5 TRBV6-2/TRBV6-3 TGTGCCAGCAGACCCGAGGGGTTCTATAGCAATCAGCCCCAGCATTTT CASRPEGFYSNQPQHF
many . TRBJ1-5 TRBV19 TGTGCCAGTAGTATTTCCAGGGCGGGTCAGCCCCAGCATTTT CASSISRAGQPQHF
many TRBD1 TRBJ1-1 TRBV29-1 TGCAGCGTATACGGGACAGGGGGCCCTGAAGCTTTCTTT CSVYGTGGPEAFF
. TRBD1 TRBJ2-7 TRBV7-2 TGTGCCAGCAGCACCCAACAGGGGGACGAGCAGTACTTC CASSTQQGDEQYF
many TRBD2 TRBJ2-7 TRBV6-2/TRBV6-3 TGTGCCAGCAGGACGGGGGGTACCTACGAGCAGTACTTC CASRTGGTYEQYF
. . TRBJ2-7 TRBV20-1 TGCAGTGCTAGAGATCCGCAGCGGGCCCACTACGAGCAGTACTTC CSARDPQRAHYEQYF
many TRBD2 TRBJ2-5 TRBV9 TGTGCCAGCAGCGCCGGGCTAGCGGGGGGGCAAGAGACCCAGTACTTC CASSAGLAGGQETQYF
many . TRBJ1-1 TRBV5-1 TGCGCCAGCAGCTTAGGGGCTCCGACTGAAGCTTTCTTT CASSLGAPTEAFF
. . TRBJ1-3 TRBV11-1 TGTGCCAGCAGCTTAAGTGTGCCGCTTCCTCACTCTGGAAACACCATATATTTT CASSLSVPLPHSGNTIYF
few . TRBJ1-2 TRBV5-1 TGCGCCAGCAGCTTGGAATCTCTGAGTGCCAGGGGATATGGCTACACCTTC CASSLESLSARGYGYTF
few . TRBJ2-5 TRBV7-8 TGTGCCAGCAGCTCCGACGTCATTCAAGAGACCCAGTACTTC CASSSDVIQETQYF
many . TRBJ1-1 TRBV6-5 TGTGCCAGCAGTTATTACGGACAGAGCACTGAAGCTTTCTTT CASSYYGQSTEAFF
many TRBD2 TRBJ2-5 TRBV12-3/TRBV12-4 TGTGCCAGCAGTTTTACGGGACTAGCCCAGGAGACCCAGTACTTC CASSFTGLAQETQYF
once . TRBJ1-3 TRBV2 TGTGCCAGCACTGTTGGGGACAACTCTGGAAACACCATATATTTT CASTVGDNSGNTIYF
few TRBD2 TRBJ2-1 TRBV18 TGTGCCAGCTCCGCGGGAGTCGAGCAGTTCTTC CASSAGVEQFF